Listed below are T cell receptor beta chains from one sample, sequenced in a study of graft-versus-host responses after intestinal transplantation. These receptors' antigens are unknown. Generated by immunoSEQ multiplex PCR, the TCRdb table keeps only in-frame clones and is missing some. The sample has tens of thousands of clones; roughly 92% are singletons. The specimen was unstimulated CD4+ T cells sorted from spleen or lymph node cells, collected before intestinal transplant. All receptors come from a human donor who received an intestinal transplant. CDR3s include the opening cysteine and the closing phenylalanine or tryptophan. Each record gives: J gene, D gene, clone size, V gene, CDR3 protein. The D gene is left open where the match is weak. A clone size is listed for some rows: how often the clone was seen (once, few, many), or a class if it is expanded.

j_call: TRBJ1-5
d_call: .
clone_size: .
v_call: TRBV6-9
cdr3_aa: CASSYREGQPQHF

j_call: TRBJ2-6
d_call: .
clone_size: .
v_call: TRBV4-1
cdr3_aa: CASSQKSEGPDSSGANVLTF

j_call: TRBJ1-5
d_call: .
clone_size: .
v_call: TRBV28
cdr3_aa: CASISGGGGSNQPQHF

j_call: TRBJ1-1
d_call: .
clone_size: .
v_call: TRBV6-5
cdr3_aa: CASSRELNTEAFF

j_call: TRBJ2-7
d_call: .
clone_size: .
v_call: TRBV2
cdr3_aa: CASRGGISYEQYF

j_call: TRBJ2-2
d_call: TRBD1
clone_size: .
v_call: TRBV19
cdr3_aa: CASRVGQGFTGELFF

j_call: TRBJ2-1
d_call: TRBD2
clone_size: .
v_call: TRBV2
cdr3_aa: CASSVIAGGFNEQFF

j_call: TRBJ1-4
d_call: .
clone_size: .
v_call: TRBV5-4
cdr3_aa: CASSSRGWDEKLFF

j_call: TRBJ1-5
d_call: TRBD1
clone_size: .
v_call: TRBV6-5
cdr3_aa: CAAGTGAFGPQHF

j_call: TRBJ2-5
d_call: .
clone_size: .
v_call: TRBV7-9
cdr3_aa: CASSSDGMVETQYF

j_call: TRBJ2-3
d_call: TRBD2
clone_size: .
v_call: TRBV7-2
cdr3_aa: CASSSTWVAGVTDTQYF

j_call: TRBJ1-2
d_call: .
clone_size: .
v_call: TRBV6-5
cdr3_aa: CASSYSAGDYGYTF

j_call: TRBJ2-1
d_call: .
clone_size: .
v_call: TRBV6-1
cdr3_aa: CASSPYQSYNEQFF

j_call: TRBJ1-1
d_call: .
clone_size: few
v_call: TRBV28
cdr3_aa: CASSFLSRGGVGYSTEAFF

j_call: TRBJ2-2
d_call: .
clone_size: .
v_call: TRBV18
cdr3_aa: CASSPPGAGELFF

j_call: TRBJ1-1
d_call: .
clone_size: .
v_call: TRBV9
cdr3_aa: CASSSRPDTEAFF

j_call: TRBJ2-2
d_call: TRBD2
clone_size: .
v_call: TRBV5-1
cdr3_aa: CASSPGLAGVRELFF

j_call: TRBJ2-7
d_call: .
clone_size: .
v_call: TRBV7-2
cdr3_aa: CASSLVSGSSYEQYF

j_call: TRBJ2-5
d_call: .
clone_size: .
v_call: TRBV5-6
cdr3_aa: CASSLNGGRETQYF

j_call: TRBJ1-4
d_call: .
clone_size: .
v_call: TRBV4-1
cdr3_aa: CASSQGGFNEKLFF

j_call: TRBJ2-7
d_call: TRBD1
clone_size: once
v_call: TRBV5-1
cdr3_aa: CASLISGTGDYEQYF

j_call: TRBJ2-7
d_call: .
clone_size: .
v_call: TRBV29-1
cdr3_aa: CSVVGPSGQDYSYEQYF

j_call: TRBJ2-7
d_call: .
clone_size: .
v_call: TRBV7-2
cdr3_aa: CASSPTRSSEQYF

j_call: TRBJ2-3
d_call: .
clone_size: .
v_call: TRBV2
cdr3_aa: CASSAPGRLEPDTQYF

j_call: TRBJ2-1
d_call: TRBD2
clone_size: .
v_call: TRBV19
cdr3_aa: CASSIAGTSYNEQFF

j_call: TRBJ2-7
d_call: .
clone_size: .
v_call: TRBV7-2
cdr3_aa: CASSLKSVTPLYYEQYF

j_call: TRBJ2-1
d_call: TRBD2
clone_size: .
v_call: TRBV14
cdr3_aa: CASSQGSSGRANEQFF

j_call: TRBJ1-1
d_call: TRBD1
clone_size: .
v_call: TRBV27
cdr3_aa: CASSTRQGRDTEAFF

j_call: TRBJ2-2
d_call: .
clone_size: .
v_call: TRBV7-2
cdr3_aa: CASSLRFGRTGELFF